The next 10 T cell receptor beta chains were all read from a single sample in a study of T cell responses to AZD1222 COVID-19 vaccine (dated by TCRdb to the early 2020s). This specimen's time point label, interpreted: baseline before first vaccination. The library was built by means of the immunoSEQ multiplex PCR assay. TCRdb limited this immuneACCESS table to in-frame rearrangements with V and J called. A share of clones is missing; checked studies link under half to unresolved V genes, and the rest is unexplained. This sample gives approximately 94,000 clones in total; around 89% of them show up just once. The ten largest clones capture 1.8% of the sample. The material was peripheral blood, obtained on day 0 of AZD1222 vaccination. Every receptor here comes from an adult in good health.

This clone came up once. The chain combines TRBV20-1 with TRBJ2-5; 11 nucleotides match TRBD2. The germline V gene has CDR1 DFQATT and CDR2 SNEGSKA (reference sequence). The CDR3 covers 15 residues. After removal of 3 bases from V and 4 bases from J, the junction contained 7 bases not matched to a gene. The CDR3 sequence is CSASKTSGTGETQYF. The CDR3 DNA reads TGCAGTGCTAGTAAGACTAGCGGGACTGGAGAGACCCAGTACTTC.

This chain uses TRBV10-3 with TRBJ2-7; 11 bases align to TRBD2. The CDR3 sequence is 14 residues long. Germline V CDR1 and CDR2: ENHRY, SYGVKD. V lost 7 bases and J lost 1; bases outside the gene matches: 3. CDR3 in amino acids: CAIMGTSGSYEQYF. The CDR3 DNA sequence: TGTGCCATCATGGGGACTAGCGGATCCTACGAGCAGTACTTC.

This sequence joins TRBV5-1 and TRBJ2-3; D might be TRBD1 or TRBD2, each matching 6 bases. Germline V gene data show CDR1 as SGHRS and CDR2 as YFSETQ. Trimming removed 4 bases from V and 6 bases from J, with 15 bases in between. This CDR3 contains 14 residues. The CDR3 loop reads CASSGGTTADTQYF. The CDR3 nucleotides read TGCGCCAGCAGCGGGGGGACAACGGCCGATACGCAGTATTTT.

In nucleotides, the CDR3 is TGTGCCATCAGTGAGTCTAGGACAGCAAAAGAGACCCAGTACTTC. Protein: CAISESRTAKETQYF. The J gene is TRBJ2-5, the V gene TRBV10-3; D perhaps matches TRBD1 (6 bases). V lost 0 bases to trimming and J lost 3 bases, with 11 bases between them. Looked up from germline, CDR1 is ENHRY and CDR2 is SYGVKD. The CDR3 consists of 15 residues.

The CDR3: CASSPRSGNTEAFF. CDR3 coding DNA: TGTGCCAGCAGCCCCCGGTCCGGGAACACTGAAGCTTTCTTT. The genes are TRBV3-1 (or the pseudogene TRBV3-2) and TRBJ1-1; D is uncertain. The V end was cut by 4 bases, the J end by 1 base, with 10 bases between. The germline gives CDR1 LGHDT, CDR2 YNNKEL (reference sequence). The length of the CDR3 is 14 residues.

The chain links TRBV9 to TRBJ1-2; D unresolved. Germline V gene lookup returns CDR1 SGDLS and CDR2 YYNGEE. This CDR3 contains 14 residues. V lost 4 bases and J 4 bases, leaving 14 bases between the germline ends. CDR3 sequence: CASSQGRTGYGYTF. CDR3 DNA sequence: TGTGCCAGCAGCCAAGGAAGGACGGGCTATGGCTACACCTTC.

The genes are TRBV19 and TRBJ1-2, with TRBD1 identical over 9 bases. Germline CDR1 and CDR2: LNHDA and SQIVND (reference sequence). The CDR3 length is 14 residues. The V segment lost 7 bases and the J segment 5 bases; nucleotides outside the gene matches: 8. The CDR3 is CASTAGQGFYGYTF. The DNA for the CDR3 is TGTGCCAGTACTGCGGGACAGGGATTTTATGGCTACACCTTC.

This sequence joins TRBV11-1 and TRBJ1-2, with a possible D match to TRBD1 (5 bases). The CDR3 sequence is 13 residues long. Trimming removed 0 bases at V and 8 bases at J, with 10 bases between. The germline CDR1 and CDR2 sequences are SGHAT and FQDESV (reference sequence). DNA of the CDR3: TGTGCCAGCAGCTTAGCGTTGGGGGACGGCTACACCTTC. It encodes CASSLALGDGYTF.

This CDR3 reads CASSLGTSGRGETQYF. In DNA, the CDR3 is TGTGCCAGCAGCTTAGGAACTAGCGGGAGGGGGGAGACCCAGTACTTC. V and J are TRBV11-3 and TRBJ2-5; TRBD2 aligns across 13 bases. Germline-derived CDR1 and CDR2 are SGHNT and YENEEA. Trimming at V came to 1 base and at J to 5 bases, leaving 4 bases not matched to a gene. The CDR3 spans 16 residues.

This rearrangement joins TRBV11-3 to TRBJ1-3; D perhaps matches TRBD1 (6 bases). The CDR3 consists of 15 residues. V was pared by 0 bases and J by 1 base, with 7 bases between. Germline V gene lookup returns CDR1 SGHNT and CDR2 YENEEA. CDR3 in DNA: TGTGCCAGCAGCTTAGACAGGGGATCTGGAAACACCATATATTTT. Encoded protein: CASSLDRGSGNTIYF.